This is a list of T cell receptor beta chains from one sample in a study of T cell changes during pregnancy in multiple sclerosis. Produced via immunoSEQ multiplex PCR; TCRdb's table is partial and in-frame only. This table has about 70,000 clones, more than 90% appearing once. The material sequenced was peripheral blood, taken in the second trimester of pregnancy. The receptors derive from a female donor in good health, enrolled as a control in a pregnancy study. Both conserved end residues are part of each CDR3. D genes are given only for firm matches. Some rows mark clone size as missing; the rest say once, few, many or name a class of expanded clone.

>TRBD1|-|TRBJ1-2|TRBV28
CASSPRGPNARGDYGYTF
TGTGCCAGCAGTCCCAGGGGGCCGAACGCCCGGGGGGACTATGGCTACACCTTC
>TRBD2|-|TRBJ2-7|TRBV9
CASSVGTSGGAMVYEQYF
TGTGCCAGCAGCGTAGGGACTAGCGGGGGGGCAATGGTGTACGAGCAGTACTTC
>TRBD1|-|TRBJ1-5|TRBV27
CASSSYRGRANQPQHF
TGTGCCAGCAGTTCATACAGGGGAAGGGCCAATCAGCCCCAGCATTTT
>-|-|TRBJ1-2|TRBV9
CASSPGGTVYGYTF
TGTGCCAGCAGTCCCGGGGGTACGGTCTATGGCTACACCTTC
>TRBD1|-|TRBJ2-7|TRBV7-2
CASGTGGMREQYF
TGTGCCAGCGGCACAGGGGGCATGAGAGAGCAGTACTTC
>TRBD1|-|TRBJ1-2|TRBV30
CAWSRGGGAFYGYTF
TGTGCCTGGAGCCGTGGAGGGGGCGCGTTCTATGGCTACACCTTC
>TRBD1|once|TRBJ2-1|TRBV4-3
CASSQLGQGMGEQFF
TGCGCCAGCAGCCAACTCGGACAGGGGATGGGTGAGCAGTTCTTC
>-|-|TRBJ1-1|TRBV20-1
CSAPVTEAFF
TGCAGTGCTCCAGTAACTGAAGCTTTCTTT
>-|-|TRBJ2-3|TRBV27
CASSLTQPSTDTQYF
TGTGCCAGCAGTTTGACTCAACCTAGCACAGATACGCAGTATTTT
>-|once|TRBJ2-5|TRBV28
CASSLTQLTETQYF
TGTGCCAGCAGTTTAACCCAACTCACGGAGACCCAGTACTTC
>-|once|TRBJ1-1|TRBV9
CASSVSGGTEAFF
TGTGCCAGCAGCGTATCGGGGGGCACTGAAGCTTTCTTT
>TRBD1|-|TRBJ1-2|TRBV6-4
CASSDSTTGVYGYTF
TGTGCCAGCAGTGACTCGACGACAGGGGTCTATGGCTACACCTTC
>TRBD1|once|TRBJ1-1|TRBV11-2
CASSFTTGGLTEAFF
TGTGCCAGCAGCTTCACGACAGGGGGCCTTACTGAAGCTTTCTTT
>-|-|TRBJ1-2|TRBV29-1
CSATGYYGYTF
TGCAGCGCAACAGGGTACTATGGCTACACCTTC
>-|-|TRBJ2-1|TRBV6-5
CASSYPATGKNEQFF
TGTGCCAGCAGTTACCCTGCCACCGGGAAAAATGAGCAGTTCTTC
>-|-|TRBJ2-3|TRBV9
CASSVEGTSTDTQYF
TGTGCCAGCAGCGTAGAGGGGACTAGCACAGATACGCAGTATTTT
>-|-|TRBJ2-7|TRBV5-8
CASSLEGDLLSYEQYF
TGTGCCAGCAGCTTGGAGGGGGACCTTCTATCCTACGAGCAGTACTTC
>-|-|TRBJ2-5|TRBV7-9
CASSPPGKETQYF
TGTGCCAGCAGCCCCCCAGGGAAAGAGACCCAGTACTTC
>-|-|TRBJ2-5|TRBV4-3
CASSQRGGIQETQYF
TGCGCCAGCAGCCAAAGGGGGGGGATCCAAGAGACCCAGTACTTC
>-|-|TRBJ1-1|TRBV7-9
CASTEARGDTEAFF
TGTGCCAGCACCGAGGCCAGGGGAGACACTGAAGCTTTCTTT
>-|-|TRBJ2-3|TRBV30
CAWSQGSDTQYF
TGTGCCTGGAGCCAGGGGTCAGATACGCAGTATTTT
>-|-|TRBJ1-2|TRBV7-2
CASRPSGDYGYTF
TGTGCCAGCAGGCCCTCGGGTGACTATGGCTACACCTTC
>TRBD2|-|TRBJ2-5|TRBV4-3
CASSQRAGLRETQYF
TGCGCCAGCAGCCAACGAGCGGGGCTTCGAGAGACCCAGTACTTC
>-|few|TRBJ2-7|TRBV2
CASRGGGGSYEQYF
TGTGCCAGCAGGGGAGGAGGAGGATCCTACGAGCAGTACTTC
>TRBD1|-|TRBJ1-5|TRBV10-2
CASSDKQGAYQPQHF
TGCGCCAGCAGTGACAAACAGGGGGCTTACCAGCCCCAGCATTTT
>-|few|TRBJ1-6|TRBV6-1
CASSDDAGYNSPLHF
TGTGCCAGCAGTGATGACGCGGGCTATAATTCACCCCTCCACTTT
>TRBD1|-|TRBJ2-3|TRBV7-9
CASSLPQGLGSDTQYF
TGTGCCAGCAGCTTACCACAGGGGTTGGGCTCGGATACGCAGTATTTT
>TRBD2|-|TRBJ2-1|TRBV7-8
CASMSGANYNEQFF
TGTGCCAGCATGAGCGGGGCGAACTACAATGAGCAGTTCTTC
>-|-|TRBJ1-1|TRBV5-1
CASSLAGQNEAFF
TGCGCCAGCAGCTTGGCGGGTCAGAATGAAGCTTTCTTT
>TRBD1|many|TRBJ1-4|TRBV5-1
CASSLDRGREKLFF
TGCGCCAGCAGCTTGGACAGGGGAAGGGAAAAACTGTTTTTT
>-|-|TRBJ1-3|TRBV6-4
CASSELLQGTTGNTIYF
TGTGCCAGCAGTGAACTATTACAGGGTACCACTGGAAACACCATATATTTT
>TRBD2|-|TRBJ2-1|TRBV6-1
CASKLAGSSYNEQFF
TGTGCCAGCAAATTAGCGGGAAGCTCCTACAATGAGCAGTTCTTC
>TRBD2|-|TRBJ2-1|TRBV7-3
CASSLTGTSTSYNEQFF
TGTGCCAGCAGCTTAACTGGGACTAGCACCTCCTACAATGAGCAGTTCTTC
>-|once|TRBJ1-2|TRBV29-1
CSVVGNRAGYTF
TGCAGCGTTGTAGGGAACAGGGCTGGCTACACCTTC
>-|-|TRBJ2-1|TRBV4-3
CASSQDGAGTYNEQFF
TGCGCCAGCAGCCAAGATGGGGCAGGTACCTACAATGAGCAGTTCTTC
>TRBD1|-|TRBJ1-6|TRBV7-9
CASSPGQTPDSPLHF
TGTGCCAGCAGCCCGGGACAGACTCCGGATTCACCCCTCCACTTT
>-|-|TRBJ1-5|TRBV25-1
CASSGQPNQPQHF
TGTGCCAGCAGCGGACAACCTAATCAGCCCCAGCATTTT
>TRBD2|-|TRBJ2-2|TRBV2
CASSAEAGGSGELFF
TGTGCCAGCAGTGCCGAAGCGGGGGGGAGCGGTGAGCTGTTTTTT